This T cell receptor (beta chain) was recovered during a study of beta chain features in type 1 diabetes. V was clipped by 4 bases and J by 10 bases, with 14 bases between them. Germline lookup yields CDR1 SGHTA and CDR2 FQGNSA. The CDR3 spans 14 residues. Expressed TCRB transcripts were sequenced because the entire RNA isolate underwent reverse transcription. Produced via immunoSEQ multiplex PCR; TCRdb's table is partial and in-frame only. The table has 300,000 to 450,000 clones, about 20% seen once. Study-wide results and limits: Moderate but significant shortening of TCRB CDR3s was recorded in all four CD4+ subsets from Type 1 diabetes patients.

Markers CD45RO/CCR7/CD25/CD127/CD95/CD27 served to sort CD4+ naive, central memory, regulatory and stem cell-like memory cells. This clone was counted a single time. The target antigen is unknown. This chain connects TRBV7-2 to TRBJ1-6, with D uncertain. The TCR originated in a woman between 18 and 30 years old in good health. Material for sequencing was naive CD4+ T cells from blood. DNA of the CDR3: TGTGCCAGCAGCTATAGCGGCAGCGAGTCACCCCTCCACTTT. Translating gives CASSYSGSESPLHF.